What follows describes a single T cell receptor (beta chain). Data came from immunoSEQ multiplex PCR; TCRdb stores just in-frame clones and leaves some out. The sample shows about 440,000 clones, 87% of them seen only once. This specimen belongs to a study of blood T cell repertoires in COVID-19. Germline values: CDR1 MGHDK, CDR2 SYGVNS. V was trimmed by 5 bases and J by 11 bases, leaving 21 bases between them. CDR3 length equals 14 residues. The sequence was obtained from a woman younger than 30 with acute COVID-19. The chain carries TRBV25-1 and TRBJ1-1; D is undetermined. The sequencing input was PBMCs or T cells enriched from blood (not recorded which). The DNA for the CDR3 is TGTGCCAGCAGTCAGAGCACTACCGCTCCAACGGCTTTCTTT. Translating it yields CASSQSTTAPTAFF.